This T cell receptor beta chain appears in the sequencing data of a study of shared clonotypes between healthy human individuals. Study as a whole: CD4 naive cells filled three plates per donor, CD4 memory three, CD8 naive two and CD8 memory one.

Germline V gene lookup returns CDR1 SGHNT and CDR2 YENEEA. The V gene lost 5 bases and the J gene lost 7 bases, with 12 bases spanning the gap. This CDR3 has 13 residues. Selected positively for CCR7 and CD45RO-negative, naive CD8 cells excluded terminally differentiated effector memory CD45RA+ cells. The method was immunoSEQ multiplex PCR; TCRdb's version includes in-frame clones alone and lacks a portion of them. The repertoire consists of around 2,000,000 clones, with less than 95% occurring once and the leading ten covering 0.9% to 1.4%. The chain links TRBV11-3 to TRBJ2-1; D is possibly TRBD2 (5 bases). The source is a man aged 18 to 30 in good health. The material sequenced was naive CD8+ T cells sorted from blood. CDR3 protein: CASSLGVANEQFF. Written as DNA, the CDR3 is TGTGCCAGCAGCCTCGGGGTCGCTAATGAGCAGTTCTTC.